These 21 T cell receptor beta chains were all obtained from the same sample, sequenced in a study of T-cell reconstitution after alpha-beta-depleted transplantation in children. Unique molecular identifiers were built into the TCRbeta library. TCRdb itself ran the PCR reads through MiXCR, one entry per CDR3 protein. The data show around 680,000 distinct CDR3 sequences, roughly 17% seen once. The sequencing used PBMCs from the stem cell graft donor, collected from the stem cell graft. These receptors came from a human donor who donated a stem cell graft to a child with acute myeloid leukemia.

This clonotype was seen at least ten times. The gene calls are TRBV15 and TRBJ2-7; D possibly matches TRBD1 or TRBD2 (5 bases each). Per the germline V gene, CDR1 is LNHNV and CDR2 is YYDKDF (reference sequence). The CDR3 covers 15 residues. V lost 0 bases, J lost 4 bases, and 13 bases lay in between. This CDR3 reads CATSREDSGLYEQYF. The DNA for the CDR3 is TGTGCCACCAGCAGAGAAGACAGCGGCTTGTACGAGCAGTACTTC.

This clonotype was recorded a few times. For the CDR3, the DNA is TGTGCCAGCAGTTTTCATAGCGGGGGCACCTACGAGCAGTACGTC. Its translation is CASSFHSGGTYEQYV. The chain joins TRBV28 to TRBJ2-7, with 9 nucleotides matching TRBD2. The CDR3 sequence is 15 residues long. Per the germline V gene, CDR1 is MDHEN and CDR2 is SYDVKM. V was pared by 3 bases and J by 2 bases, with 5 bases of the junction left unmatched.

This clonotype was seen only a few times. The chain is built from TRBV10-2 and TRBJ2-2, with D uncertain. Germline V CDR1 and CDR2: WSHSY, SAAADI. The germline V and J ends were trimmed by 7 bases and 6 bases, with 6 bases remaining between them. The CDR3 is made up of 11 amino acids. The CDR3 bases are TGCGCCAGCACCCGGGCCGGGGAGCTGTTTTTT. Its translation is CASTRAGELFF.

The chain carries TRBV18 and TRBJ2-1; TRBD1 aligns across 8 bases. CDR1 and CDR2 from the germline V gene are KGHSH and LQKENI. V lost 5 bases and J lost 3; bases outside the gene matches: 9. The CDR3 sequence is 16 residues long. CDR3 DNA: TGTGCCAGCTCAACCCGGACAGGGACGCTCTACAATGAGCAGTTCTTC. It codes for CASSTRTGTLYNEQFF.

This clonotype appeared many times. The V call is TRBV12-3 or TRBV12-4, the J call TRBJ2-1; D is unclear. The CDR3 loop spans 11 amino acids. The V gene lost 8 bases and the J gene lost 6 bases, with 8 bases spanning the gap. The CDR3, as DNA: TGTGCCAGCCTTGGGTCCAATGAGCAGTTCTTC. Protein: CASLGSNEQFF.

This clonotype has just a few counts. The chain couples TRBV7-9 to TRBJ1-1; D remains unclear. This CDR3 is 15 amino acids long. The germline CDR1 and CDR2 sequences are SEHNR and FQNEAQ (reference sequence). Trimming removed 0 bases from V and 3 bases from J, with 11 bases in between. CDR3 protein: CASSLAGSRDTEAFF. Written as DNA, the CDR3 is TGTGCCAGCAGCTTAGCAGGGAGTAGGGACACTGAAGCTTTCTTT.

This clonotype showed up just a few times. J is TRBJ2-7 and V is TRBV4-2; the match to TRBD2 covers 8 bases. Germline V lookup: CDR1 LGHNA, CDR2 YNFKEQ. J lost 3 bases, V lost 1 base, and 5 bases had no gene match. The CDR3 has 15 residues. DNA for the CDR3: TGTGCCAGCAGCCAAGTTGCGGGGGGAAACTACGAGCAGTACGTC. Translated, it gives CASSQVAGGNYEQYV.

Ten or more counts support this clonotype. This sequence joins TRBV6-5 and TRBJ2-3; TRBD2 matches 8 bases. V gave up 0 bases and J gave up 4 bases; unmatched junction bases: 12. Germline CDR1 reads MNHEY; CDR2 reads SVGAGI. The CDR3 has 18 amino acids. Here the CDR3 DNA reads TGTGCCAGCAGTTACTCCGGACGGGGGGGCCGATTTGCAGATACGCAGTATTTT. This gives the protein CASSYSGRGGRFADTQYF.

This clonotype was seen at least ten times. The chain carries TRBV20-1 and TRBJ1-2; possible D gene TRBD1, 6 bases. The germline V gene encodes CDR1 DFQATT and CDR2 SNEGSKA (reference sequence). This CDR3 is built from 11 residues. V lost 7 bases and J lost 0, with 6 bases in between. The DNA of the CDR3 is TGCAGTGGACAGGCTAACTATGGCTACACCTTC. Translating gives CSGQANYGYTF.

The V call is TRBV7-9, the J call TRBJ2-3; D perhaps matches TRBD1 (7 bases). Germline loops: CDR1 SEHNR, CDR2 FQNEAQ (reference sequence). V gave up 1 base and J gave up 3 bases, with 14 bases separating them. There are 16 residues in the CDR3. Here the CDR3 reads CASSLGQGGNTDTQYF. The CDR3 DNA reads as TGTGCCAGCAGCTTAGGGCAGGGGGGAAATACAGATACGCAGTATTTT.

At least ten counts were recorded for this clonotype. The CDR3 here is CATQRGTDTQYF. The CDR3 DNA follows: TGTGCCACTCAGCGGGGAACAGATACGCAGTATTTT. The rearrangement links TRBV27 to TRBJ2-3, with 7 bases that match TRBD2. Germline loops: CDR1 MNHEY, CDR2 SMNVEV (reference sequence). The length of the CDR3 is 12 residues. V shed 10 bases, J shed 3 bases, and the junction held 4 bases outside the gene matches.

This clonotype was observed at least ten times. For the CDR3, the DNA is TGCAGCGCCGGGCAGAACTTCGGCTACACCTTC. Translation: CSAGQNFGYTF. The V call is TRBV29-1, the J call TRBJ1-2; D gene uncertain. Trimming removed 7 bases from V and 8 bases from J, with 14 bases in between. The CDR3 totals 11 residues. Germline V CDR1 and CDR2: SQVTM, ANQGSEA.

This clonotype was seen ten or more times. V gene TRBV27 combines with J gene TRBJ2-7; D ambiguous. CDR1 is MNHEY and CDR2 is SMNVEV in the germline V gene (reference sequence). Deletions cut 4 bases from V and 3 bases from J, with 10 bases between. The CDR3 is made up of 13 amino acids. In DNA form, the CDR3 reads TGTGCCAGCAGTTCGGGCCCAGACTACGAGCAGTACTTC. Amino acids: CASSSGPDYEQYF.

The CDR3 nucleotides are TGTGCCAGCAGTGCCGGGACAGGGGGTACCCGCCCGGAGACCCAGTACTTC. Its translation is CASSAGTGGTRPETQYF. The rearrangement links TRBV7-9 to TRBJ2-5, with TRBD1 matching over 11 bases. V shed 6 bases, J shed 5 bases, and the junction held 14 bases outside the gene matches. The CDR3 extends over 17 amino acids. CDR1 is SEHNR and CDR2 is FQNEAQ in the germline V gene (reference sequence).

Ten or more counts support this clonotype. V is TRBV29-1 and J is TRBJ2-5, with D possibly called TRBD1 or TRBD2 (5 bases each). In germline, CDR1 is SQVTM, CDR2 ANQGSEA. Trimming stripped 4 bases from V and 5 bases from J, with 11 bases between. CDR3 length equals 12 residues. The CDR3 loop reads CSVGGAGETQYF. As DNA, the CDR3 is TGCAGCGTTGGAGGGGCCGGGGAGACCCAGTACTTC.

This clonotype came up many times. The chain combines TRBV20-1 with TRBJ1-1; TRBD1 matches at 10 bases. V gave up 5 bases and J gave up 5 bases; unmatched junction bases: 8. The germline V gene has CDR1 DFQATT and CDR2 SNEGSKA (reference sequence). CDR3 length: 14 amino acids. In DNA, the CDR3 is TGCAGTGCTTCCCTGACAGGGGGCGCGACTGAAGCTTTCTTT. Residues: CSASLTGGATEAFF.

This rearrangement joins TRBV25-1 to TRBJ1-1, with unresolved D. The length of the CDR3 is 15 residues. Per the germline V gene, CDR1 is MGHDK and CDR2 is SYGVNS. V was trimmed by 0 bases and J by 7 bases, leaving 15 bases between them. As DNA, the CDR3 is TGTGCCAGCAGTGAATATCTGGGTCAGCAGAATGAAGCTTTCTTT. Translating it yields CASSEYLGQQNEAFF.

This clonotype was recorded at least ten times. The chain combines TRBV27 with TRBJ2-1; perhaps TRBD1 as D (5 bases). The CDR3 length is 15 residues. CDR1 is MNHEY, CDR2 SMNVEV, per germline (reference sequence). V lost 1 base and J 7 bases, leaving 14 bases between the germline ends. The CDR3 DNA sequence: TGTGCCAGCAGTTTATTGGAATTTAAGGGGAATGAGCAGTTCTTC. As protein: CASSLLEFKGNEQFF.

The CDR3 loop is CASSLQGQGRSGANVLTF. CDR3 coding DNA: TGTGCCAGCAGTTTACAGGGACAGGGTCGCTCTGGGGCCAACGTCCTGACTTTC. The V and J genes are TRBV28 and TRBJ2-6; TRBD1 matches at 9 bases. J was trimmed by 0 bases and V by 2 bases; bases with no gene match: 5. The V gene's germline CDR1 is MDHEN and CDR2 SYDVKM. This CDR3 contains 18 residues.

J is TRBJ2-7 and V is TRBV29-1; D remains ambiguous. Germline V CDR1 and CDR2: SQVTM, ANQGSEA. V was cut by 3 bases and J by 3 bases, with 21 bases left in between. This CDR3 has 16 residues. For the CDR3, the DNA is TGCAGCGTTGAGTCCCTCTTTGAAGATCGACACTACGAGCAGTACTTC. It translates to CSVESLFEDRHYEQYF.

As regards this clonotype: One end of the junction varies from germline; a read error may be responsible. V gene TRBV27 combines with J gene TRBJ2-1; weak D call: TRBD2 (7 bases). The germline V gene has CDR1 MNHEY and CDR2 SMNVEV (reference sequence). There are 15 residues in the CDR3. This CDR3 is CASSLGGGSLNEQIF. The CDR3 region has the DNA TGTGCCAGCAGTTTGGGGGGGGGCAGTTTGAATGAGCAGATCTTC.